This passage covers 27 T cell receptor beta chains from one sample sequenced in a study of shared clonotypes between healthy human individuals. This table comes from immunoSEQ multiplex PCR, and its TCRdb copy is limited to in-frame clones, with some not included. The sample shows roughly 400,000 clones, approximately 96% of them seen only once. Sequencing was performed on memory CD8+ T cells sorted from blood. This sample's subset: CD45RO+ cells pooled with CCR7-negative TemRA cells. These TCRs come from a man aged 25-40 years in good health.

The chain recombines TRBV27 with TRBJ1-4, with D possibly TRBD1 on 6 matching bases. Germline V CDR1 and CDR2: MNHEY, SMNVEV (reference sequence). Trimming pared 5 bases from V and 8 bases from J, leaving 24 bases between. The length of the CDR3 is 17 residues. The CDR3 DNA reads TGTGCCAGCAGTCCCGGAGGGCGGGGGCGAGATACCGAAAAACTGTTTTTT. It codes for CASSPGGRGRDTEKLFF. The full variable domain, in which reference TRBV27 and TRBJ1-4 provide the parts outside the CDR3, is EAQVTQNPRYLITVTGKKLTVTCSQNMNHEYMSWYRQDPGLGLRQIYYSMNVEVTDKGDVPEGYKVSRKEKRNFPLILESPSPNQTSLYFCASSPGGRGRDTEKLFFGSGTQLSVL.

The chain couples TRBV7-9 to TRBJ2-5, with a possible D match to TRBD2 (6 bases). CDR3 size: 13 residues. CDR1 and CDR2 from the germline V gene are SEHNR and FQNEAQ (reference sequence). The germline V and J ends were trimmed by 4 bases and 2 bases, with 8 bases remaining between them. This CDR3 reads CASSSGTQETQYF. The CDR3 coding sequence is TGTGCCAGCAGCTCCGGGACTCAAGAGACCCAGTACTTC.

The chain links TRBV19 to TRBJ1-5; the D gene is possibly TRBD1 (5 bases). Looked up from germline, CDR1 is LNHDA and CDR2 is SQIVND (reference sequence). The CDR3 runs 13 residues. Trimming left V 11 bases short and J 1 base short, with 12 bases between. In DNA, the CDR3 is TGTGCCGGGGACGTAGAGAGCAATCAGCCCCAGCATTTT. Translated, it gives CAGDVESNQPQHF.

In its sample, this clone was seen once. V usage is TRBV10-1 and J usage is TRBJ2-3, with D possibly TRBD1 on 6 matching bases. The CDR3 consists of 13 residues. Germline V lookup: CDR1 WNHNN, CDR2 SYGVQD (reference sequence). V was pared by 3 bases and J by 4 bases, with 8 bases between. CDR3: CASSEPGADTQYF. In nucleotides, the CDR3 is TGCGCCAGCAGTGAACCAGGGGCAGATACGCAGTATTTT.

The CDR3 region has the DNA TGTGCCAGCAGTGAAGTTATCGGACTAGGGGCAGATACGCAGTATTTT. It is translated as CASSEVIGLGADTQYF. V and J are TRBV6-1 and TRBJ2-3; 7 bases are a match to TRBD2. Trimming took 1 base from V and 4 from J; bases not matched to a gene: 8. There are 16 residues in the CDR3. CDR1 is MNHNS and CDR2 is SASEGT in the germline V gene.

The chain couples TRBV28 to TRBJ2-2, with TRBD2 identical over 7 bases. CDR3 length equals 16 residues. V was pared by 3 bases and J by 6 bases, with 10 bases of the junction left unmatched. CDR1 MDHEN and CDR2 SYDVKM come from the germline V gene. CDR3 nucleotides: TGTGCCAGCAGTTTTTGGGCGTCTAGCGGTCCCGGGGAGCTGTTTTTT. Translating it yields CASSFWASSGPGELFF.

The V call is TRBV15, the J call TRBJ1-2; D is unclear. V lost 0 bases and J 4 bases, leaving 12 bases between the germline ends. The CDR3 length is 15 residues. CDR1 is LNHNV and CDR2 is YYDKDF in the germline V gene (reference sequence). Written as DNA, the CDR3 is TGTGCCACCAGCAGAGAGGAGTTTGAGGTCTATGGCTACACCTTC. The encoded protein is CATSREEFEVYGYTF.

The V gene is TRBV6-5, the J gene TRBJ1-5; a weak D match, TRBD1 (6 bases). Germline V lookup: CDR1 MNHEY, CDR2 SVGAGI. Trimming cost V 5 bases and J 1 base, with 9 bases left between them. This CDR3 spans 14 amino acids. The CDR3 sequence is CASSQGWSNQPQHF. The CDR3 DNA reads TGTGCCAGCAGTCAGGGGTGGAGCAATCAGCCCCAGCATTTT.

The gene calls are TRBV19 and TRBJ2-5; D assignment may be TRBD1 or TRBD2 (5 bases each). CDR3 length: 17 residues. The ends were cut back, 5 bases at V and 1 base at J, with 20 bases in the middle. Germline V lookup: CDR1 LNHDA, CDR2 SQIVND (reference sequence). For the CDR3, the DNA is TGTGCCAGTAGTGCAGACCGGGACCTCGGTTTCCAAGAGACCCAGTACTTC. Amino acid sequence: CASSADRDLGFQETQYF.

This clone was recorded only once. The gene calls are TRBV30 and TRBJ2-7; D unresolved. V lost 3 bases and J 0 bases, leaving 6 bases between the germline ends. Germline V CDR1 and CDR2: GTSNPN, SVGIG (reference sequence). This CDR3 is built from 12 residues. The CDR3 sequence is CAWSGGSYEQYF. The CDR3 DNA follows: TGTGCCTGGAGCGGCGGCTCCTACGAGCAGTACTTC.

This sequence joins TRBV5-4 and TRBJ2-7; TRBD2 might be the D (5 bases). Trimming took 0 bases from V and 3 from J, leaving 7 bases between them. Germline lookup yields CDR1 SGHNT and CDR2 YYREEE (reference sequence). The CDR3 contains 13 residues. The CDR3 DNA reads TGTGCCAGCAGCTTGGGGAGGAGCTACGAGCAGTACTTC. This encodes CASSLGRSYEQYF.

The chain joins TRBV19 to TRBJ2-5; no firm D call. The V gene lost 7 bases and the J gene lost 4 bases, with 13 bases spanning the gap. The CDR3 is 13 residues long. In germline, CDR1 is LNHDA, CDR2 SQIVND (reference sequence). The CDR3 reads CASNKGHSETQYF. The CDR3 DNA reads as TGTGCCAGTAATAAGGGCCACTCAGAGACCCAGTACTTC.

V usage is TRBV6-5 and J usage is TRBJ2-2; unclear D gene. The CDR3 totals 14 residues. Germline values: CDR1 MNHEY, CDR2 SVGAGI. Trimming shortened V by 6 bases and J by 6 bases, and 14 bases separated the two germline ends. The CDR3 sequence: CASRSRARAGELFF. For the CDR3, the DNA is TGTGCCAGCAGGTCCCGGGCTAGGGCCGGGGAGCTGTTTTTT.

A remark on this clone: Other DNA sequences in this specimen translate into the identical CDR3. This CDR3 is CASSYGTTNTGELFF. CDR3 nucleotides: TGTGCCAGCAGTTACGGGACAACGAACACCGGGGAGCTGTTTTTT. The chain employs TRBV6-5 and TRBJ2-2, with D possibly being TRBD1 (6 bases). The CDR3 is 15 amino acids. Germline assignment: CDR1 MNHEY and CDR2 SVGAGI. Trimming shortened V by 2 bases and J by 0 bases, and 7 bases separated the two germline ends.

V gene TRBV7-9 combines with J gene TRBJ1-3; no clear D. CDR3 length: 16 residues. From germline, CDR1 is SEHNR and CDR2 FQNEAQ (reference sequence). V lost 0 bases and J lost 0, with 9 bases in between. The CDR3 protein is CASSLAKGFSGNTIYF. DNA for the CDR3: TGTGCCAGCAGCTTAGCGAAAGGGTTCTCTGGAAACACCATATATTTT.

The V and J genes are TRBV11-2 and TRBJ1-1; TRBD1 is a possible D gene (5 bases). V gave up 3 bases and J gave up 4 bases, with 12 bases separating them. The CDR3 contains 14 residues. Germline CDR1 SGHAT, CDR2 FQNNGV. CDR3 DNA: TGTGCCAGCAGCTTTCGGGGAAGGGGCACTGAAGCTTTCTTT. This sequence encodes CASSFRGRGTEAFF.

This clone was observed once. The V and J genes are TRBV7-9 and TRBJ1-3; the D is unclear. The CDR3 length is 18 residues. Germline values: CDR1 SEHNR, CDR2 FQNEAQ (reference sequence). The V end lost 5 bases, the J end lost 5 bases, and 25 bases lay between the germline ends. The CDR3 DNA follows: TGTGCCAGCAGCCCTCTTCGCTCGACCGTGCCGAAAAGAAACACCATATATTTT. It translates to CASSPLRSTVPKRNTIYF.

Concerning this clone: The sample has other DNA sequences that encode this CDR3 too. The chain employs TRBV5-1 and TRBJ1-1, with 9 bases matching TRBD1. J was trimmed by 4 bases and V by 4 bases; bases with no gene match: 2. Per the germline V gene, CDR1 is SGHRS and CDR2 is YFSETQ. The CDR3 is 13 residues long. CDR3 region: CASSLTGGTEAFF. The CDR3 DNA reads TGCGCCAGCAGCCTGACAGGGGGCACTGAAGCTTTCTTT. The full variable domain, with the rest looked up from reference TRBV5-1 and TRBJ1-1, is KAGVTQTPRYLIKTRGQQVTLSCSPISGHRSVSWYQQTPGQGLQFLFEYFSETQRNKGNFPGRFSGRQFSNSRSEMNVSTLELGDSALYLCASSLTGGTEAFFGQGTRLTVV.

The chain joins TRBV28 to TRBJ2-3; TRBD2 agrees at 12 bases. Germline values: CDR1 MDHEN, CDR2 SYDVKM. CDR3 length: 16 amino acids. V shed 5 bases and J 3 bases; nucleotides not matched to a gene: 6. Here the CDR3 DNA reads TGTGCCAGCAGTGACCCGACTAGCGGGAGTACAGATACGCAGTATTTT. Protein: CASSDPTSGSTDTQYF.

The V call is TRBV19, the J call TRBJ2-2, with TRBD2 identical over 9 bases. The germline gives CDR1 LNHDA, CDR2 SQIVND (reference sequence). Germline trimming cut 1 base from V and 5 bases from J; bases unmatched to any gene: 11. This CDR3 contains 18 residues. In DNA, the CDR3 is TGTGCCAGTAGTATAGGGCTCATTAGCGGGAGCGGAACCGGGGAGCTGTTTTTT. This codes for CASSIGLISGSGTGELFF. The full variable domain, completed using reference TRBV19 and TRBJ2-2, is DGGITQSPKYLFRKEGQNVTLSCEQNLNHDAMYWYRQDPGQGLRLIYYSQIVNDFQKGDIAEGYSVSREKKESFPLTVTSAQKNPTAFYLCASSIGLISGSGTGELFFGEGSRLTVL.

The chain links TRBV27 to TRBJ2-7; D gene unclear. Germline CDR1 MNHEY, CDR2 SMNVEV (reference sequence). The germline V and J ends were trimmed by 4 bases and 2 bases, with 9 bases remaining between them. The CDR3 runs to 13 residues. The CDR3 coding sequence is TGTGCCAGCAGTTCGAGATTGGCCTACGAGCAGTACTTC. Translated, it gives CASSSRLAYEQYF.

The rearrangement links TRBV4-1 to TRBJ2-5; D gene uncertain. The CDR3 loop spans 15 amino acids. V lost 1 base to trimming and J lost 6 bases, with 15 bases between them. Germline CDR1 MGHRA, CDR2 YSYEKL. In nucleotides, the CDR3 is TGCGCCAGCAGCCAAGTTTTAACCCTTAAAAAGACCCAGTACTTC. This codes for CASSQVLTLKKTQYF.

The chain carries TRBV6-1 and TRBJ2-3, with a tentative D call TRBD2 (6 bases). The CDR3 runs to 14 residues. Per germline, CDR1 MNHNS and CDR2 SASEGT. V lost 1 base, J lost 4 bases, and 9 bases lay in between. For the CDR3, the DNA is TGTGCCAGCAGTGAAGGGGGCGGGGCAGATACGCAGTATTTT. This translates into CASSEGGGADTQYF.

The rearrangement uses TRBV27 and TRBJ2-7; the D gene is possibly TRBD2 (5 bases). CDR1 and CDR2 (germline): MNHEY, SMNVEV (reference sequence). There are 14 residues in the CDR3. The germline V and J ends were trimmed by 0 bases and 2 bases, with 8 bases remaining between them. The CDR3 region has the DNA TGTGCCAGCAGTTTATCCGGGGAAGCCTACGAGCAGTACTTC. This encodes CASSLSGEAYEQYF.

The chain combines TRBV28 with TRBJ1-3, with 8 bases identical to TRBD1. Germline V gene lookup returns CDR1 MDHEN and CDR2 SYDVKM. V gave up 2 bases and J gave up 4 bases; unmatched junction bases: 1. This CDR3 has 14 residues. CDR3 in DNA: TGTGCCAGCAGTTTAGGGACAGGAGGAAACACCATATATTTT. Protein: CASSLGTGGNTIYF.

The CDR3 sequence: CASSQDRVLYGYTF. In DNA form, the CDR3 reads TGTGCCAGCAGCCAAGATAGGGTCTTGTATGGCTACACCTTC. The chain combines TRBV14 with TRBJ1-2; D is undetermined. Germline-derived CDR1 and CDR2 are SGHDN and FVKESK. Trimming took 0 bases from V and 5 from J, leaving 10 bases between them. The CDR3 has 14 residues.

In DNA, the CDR3 is TGTGCCAGCAGCGGACGGACAGGCGGAAGAAACACCATATATTTT. Amino acids: CASSGRTGGRNTIYF. V is TRBV25-1 and J is TRBJ1-3; 7 bases line up with TRBD1. V trimming: 6 bases; J trimming: 5 bases; junction bases outside the gene matches: 10. This CDR3 has 15 amino acids. The V gene's germline CDR1 is MGHDK and CDR2 SYGVNS.